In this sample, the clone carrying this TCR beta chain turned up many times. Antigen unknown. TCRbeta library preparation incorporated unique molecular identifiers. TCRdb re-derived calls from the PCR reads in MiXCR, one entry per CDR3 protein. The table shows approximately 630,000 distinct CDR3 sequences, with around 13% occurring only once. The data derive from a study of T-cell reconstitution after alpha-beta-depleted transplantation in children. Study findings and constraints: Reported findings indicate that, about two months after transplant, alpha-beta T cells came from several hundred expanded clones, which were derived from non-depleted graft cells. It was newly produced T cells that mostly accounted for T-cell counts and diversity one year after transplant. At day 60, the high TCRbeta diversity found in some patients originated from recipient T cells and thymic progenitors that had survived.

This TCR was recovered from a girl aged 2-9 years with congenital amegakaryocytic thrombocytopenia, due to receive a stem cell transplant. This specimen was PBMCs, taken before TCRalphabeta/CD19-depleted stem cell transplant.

DNA for the CDR3: TGTGCCAGCAGTTCCCCTCGGGGCACGAACACCGGGGAGCTGTTTTTT. This codes for CASSSPRGTNTGELFF. The rearrangement links TRBV12-3 or TRBV12-4 to TRBJ2-2, with D perhaps being TRBD1 or TRBD2 (5 bases each). The CDR3 covers 16 residues. The V gene lost 4 bases and the J gene lost 0 bases, with 12 bases spanning the gap.